This TCR beta chain was recorded in a study of shared clonotypes between healthy human individuals. The CDR3 consists of 15 residues. Germline V gene sequence: CDR1 SEHNR, CDR2 FQNEAQ (reference sequence). After removal of 1 base from V and 1 base from J, the junction contained 1 base not matched to a gene. Only in-frame clones appear in the TCRdb table, and some are missing; sequencing was by immunoSEQ multiplex PCR. The sample yields fewer than 1.6 million clones, approximately 98.5% seen once. Sequenced input: naive CD4+ T cells sorted from blood. Subset defined: CD45RA+ positively selected. The chain couples TRBV7-9 to TRBJ2-1, with 7 bases fitting TRBD2. The clonotype originates from a young man in good health. The CDR3 reads CASSLDGGSYNEQFF. CDR3 in DNA: TGTGCCAGCAGCTTAGACGGGGGGTCCTACAATGAGCAGTTCTTC.